The 31 T cell receptor beta chains below all came from one sample that was sequenced in a study of shared clonotypes between healthy human individuals. Assay: immunoSEQ multiplex PCR; the TCRdb copy retains only in-frame clones and omits some. The data contain a few million clones, roughly nine tenths of them singletons. The specimen sequenced was naive CD4+ T cells sorted from blood. Subset indicated: CD45RA+ positively selected. These receptors came from a man aged 18-30 years in good health.

The V and J genes are TRBV28 and TRBJ1-4; no clear D. CDR1 is MDHEN, CDR2 SYDVKM, per germline. V was trimmed by 8 bases and J by 7 bases, leaving 11 bases between them. CDR3 length equals 12 residues. CDR3 nucleotide sequence: TGTGCCAGCCTTTCAGTAGGTGAAAAACTGTTTTTT. This translates into CASLSVGEKLFF.

The chain is built from TRBV10-3 and TRBJ2-3; perhaps TRBD2 as D (6 bases). The V and J ends lost 6 bases and 6 bases respectively, with 22 bases between them. The CDR3 sequence is 16 residues long. CDR1 ENHRY and CDR2 SYGVKD come from the germline V gene. The CDR3: CAIRAGGGGHFDTQYF. The CDR3 nucleotides are TGTGCCATCAGGGCCGGGGGTGGTGGTCATTTTGATACGCAGTATTTT.

The rearrangement uses TRBV27 and TRBJ2-5, with D possibly TRBD2 on 7 matching bases. Trimming took 4 bases from V and 3 from J, leaving 9 bases between them. Looked up from germline, CDR1 is MNHEY and CDR2 is SMNVEV (reference sequence). The CDR3 consists of 13 residues. In DNA, the CDR3 is TGTGCCAGCAGTTGGGAGGGGGAAGAGACCCAGTACTTC. This gives the protein CASSWEGEETQYF.

The chain links TRBV28 to TRBJ2-7, with TRBD1 matching over 7 bases. The J segment lost 6 bases and the V segment lost 8 bases, leaving 13 bases of the junction unmatched. The germline V gene encodes CDR1 MDHEN and CDR2 SYDVKM. This CDR3 region has 14 residues. In DNA form, the CDR3 reads TGTGCCAGCGTTCTTAGACAGGGTGGTGGCGAGCAGTACTTC. Its protein is CASVLRQGGGEQYF.

This chain joins TRBV2 and TRBJ2-7; 8 bases agree with TRBD2. V lost 5 bases to trimming and J lost 2 bases; unmatched junction nucleotides: 5. Germline V gene data show CDR1 as SNHLY and CDR2 as FYNNEI. The CDR3 totals 14 residues. The CDR3 DNA follows: TGTGCCAGCAGTCCAAAGCGGGGGACCTACGAGCAGTACTTC. Residues: CASSPKRGTYEQYF.

This chain connects TRBV6-6 to TRBJ2-4, with 7 bases identical to TRBD2. The CDR3 runs 12 residues. Germline V gene lookup returns CDR1 MNHNY and CDR2 SVGAGI (reference sequence). The ends lost 5 bases at V and 5 bases at J; junction bases unmatched: 0. The CDR3, as DNA: TGTGCCAGCAGTCTAGCGGAAAACATTCAGTACTTC. Translation: CASSLAENIQYF.

This clone was seen just once. The rearrangement uses TRBV9 and TRBJ2-7; 12 bases align to TRBD2. The CDR3 contains 15 residues. The junction had 4 bases not matched to a gene; V was cut back by 3 bases and J by 3 bases. The germline gives CDR1 SGDLS, CDR2 YYNGEE. In DNA, the CDR3 is TGTGCCAGCAGCGCGGGACTAGCGGGCGACTACGAGCAGTACTTC. Translation gives CASSAGLAGDYEQYF.

The V gene is TRBV9, the J gene TRBJ1-1; a weak D match, TRBD1 (5 bases). The CDR3 covers 14 residues. Germline CDR1 and CDR2: SGDLS and YYNGEE. Trimming shortened V by 6 bases and J by 2 bases, and 14 bases separated the two germline ends. CDR3 bases: TGTGCCAGCAATTCAGGCAGGGTTAACACTGAAGCTTTCTTT. It specifies CASNSGRVNTEAFF.

This clone was observed once. The V and J genes are TRBV30 and TRBJ2-6; tentative D call: TRBD2 (6 bases). V was shortened by 3 bases and J by 4 bases, with 13 bases between the two germline ends. Germline CDR1 reads GTSNPN; CDR2 reads SVGIG (reference sequence). This CDR3 contains 15 residues. CDR3 region: CAWRPGDLGANVLTF. CDR3 DNA: TGTGCCTGGAGACCGGGGGACTTAGGGGCCAACGTCCTGACTTTC.

The rearrangement joins TRBV10-3 to TRBJ1-2, with 9 positions matching TRBD1. CDR3 length: 13 amino acids. Germline V gives CDR1 ENHRY, CDR2 SYGVKD. V lost 7 bases to trimming and J lost 8 bases; unmatched junction nucleotides: 8. The CDR3 reads CAITAGQGGGYTF. The CDR3 DNA follows: TGTGCCATCACCGCGGGACAGGGTGGCGGCTACACCTTC.

The chain recombines TRBV6-5 with TRBJ1-6; TRBD1 is a possible D gene (6 bases). The V end was cut by 5 bases, the J end by 7 bases, with 9 bases between. The CDR3 has 13 residues. The germline CDR1 and CDR2 sequences are MNHEY and SVGAGI. The CDR3 spells CASSAGENSPLHF. The CDR3 bases are TGTGCCAGCAGTGCAGGGGAAAATTCACCCCTCCACTTT.

This CDR3 reads CASSLGDRGRSDTQYF. As DNA, the CDR3 is TGTGCCAGCAGCTTAGGGGACAGGGGGCGGTCAGATACGCAGTATTTT. The V and J genes are TRBV7-9 and TRBJ2-3; 12 bases map to TRBD1. Germline CDR1 and CDR2: SEHNR and FQNEAQ (reference sequence). Trimming at V came to 1 base and at J to 4 bases, leaving 3 bases not matched to a gene. This CDR3 is 16 amino acids long.

V gene TRBV7-9 combines with J gene TRBJ1-2, with D maybe TRBD1 (5 bases). Germline V gives CDR1 SEHNR, CDR2 FQNEAQ (reference sequence). CDR3 length: 14 amino acids. V was clipped by 1 base and J by 2 bases, with 8 bases between them. CDR3 nucleotides: TGTGCCAGCAGCTTAGGTAGGGACAACTATGGCTACACCTTC. Amino acids: CASSLGRDNYGYTF.

The chain joins TRBV10-3 to TRBJ1-3; 7 bases map to TRBD1. The CDR3 loop spans 16 amino acids. V shed 5 bases and J 0 bases; nucleotides not matched to a gene: 7. The germline gives CDR1 ENHRY, CDR2 SYGVKD. The CDR3 region is CAISSLGTVSGNTIYF. The DNA for the CDR3 is TGTGCCATCAGTTCCCTGGGGACAGTCTCTGGAAACACCATATATTTT.

The V and J genes are TRBV7-3 and TRBJ2-5, with a weak D call TRBD1 (5 bases). The CDR3 contains 14 residues. With 5 bases removed from V and 6 bases from J, the gap between germline ends came to 16 bases. The V gene's germline CDR1 is SGHTA and CDR2 FQGTGA. The CDR3 reads CASSGGHVGKTQYF. As DNA, the CDR3 is TGTGCCAGCAGCGGTGGACACGTGGGGAAGACCCAGTACTTC.

The chain recombines TRBV27 with TRBJ1-4; D unresolved. This CDR3 contains 15 residues. Per germline, CDR1 MNHEY and CDR2 SMNVEV (reference sequence). Trimming left V 5 bases short and J 5 bases short, with 15 bases between. CDR3 coding DNA: TGTGCCAGCAGTCTCATACCCCTCGGGAATGAAAAACTGTTTTTT. This gives the protein CASSLIPLGNEKLFF.

This chain joins TRBV30 and TRBJ2-3, with D tentatively TRBD2 (7 bases). V was trimmed by 2 bases and J by 13 bases, leaving 19 bases between them. CDR1 is GTSNPN, CDR2 SVGIG, per germline (reference sequence). The CDR3 totals 13 residues. CDR3 coding DNA: TGTGCCTGGAGTTTGGCGGGGGCCGTTTCGAAGTATTTT. It is translated as CAWSLAGAVSKYF.

The V gene is TRBV6-1, the J gene TRBJ2-7; 11 bases are a match to TRBD2. The CDR3 is made up of 14 amino acids. Germline loops: CDR1 MNHNS, CDR2 SASEGT. V lost 5 bases to trimming and J lost 3 bases; unmatched junction nucleotides: 3. CDR3 in DNA: TGTGCCAGCAGTACGACTAGCGGGATCTACGAGCAGTACTTC. Translation gives CASSTTSGIYEQYF.

This chain links TRBV4-1 with TRBJ2-5, with D maybe TRBD2 (5 bases). The CDR3 is made up of 17 amino acids. V was pared by 0 bases and J by 5 bases, with 19 bases between. CDR1 is MGHRA and CDR2 is YSYEKL in the germline V gene. DNA for the CDR3: TGCGCCAGCAGCCAAGACGGAGGAGGAGTTAAGGGCGAGACCCAGTACTTC. Residues: CASSQDGGGVKGETQYF.

The V and J genes are TRBV19 and TRBJ1-2, with TRBD1 identical over 8 bases. V was clipped by 4 bases and J by 2 bases; unmatched bases: 6. The germline V gene encodes CDR1 LNHDA and CDR2 SQIVND (reference sequence). The CDR3 spans 15 residues. Here the CDR3 reads CASSRSGQGNYGYTF. The CDR3 region has the DNA TGTGCCAGTAGTAGGAGCGGACAGGGCAACTATGGCTACACCTTC.

The chain has TRBV5-4 and TRBJ2-2; D is unclear. Trimming pared 4 bases from V and 10 bases from J, leaving 20 bases between. This CDR3 comprises 15 residues. From germline, CDR1 is SGHNT and CDR2 YYREEE (reference sequence). For the CDR3, the DNA is TGTGCCAGCAGCCCGGAACCTGGAGCTATACCGGAGCTGTTTTTT. As protein: CASSPEPGAIPELFF.

The chain carries TRBV5-1 and TRBJ2-2; the match to TRBD1 covers 9 bases. J was trimmed by 2 bases and V by 6 bases; bases with no gene match: 5. CDR1 and CDR2 from the germline V gene are SGHRS and YFSETQ. The CDR3 is 15 amino acids. CDR3 sequence reads: CASTGTGINTGELFF. The CDR3, as DNA: TGCGCCAGCACCGGGACAGGGATAAACACCGGGGAGCTGTTTTTT.

Only one count was recorded for this clone. The J gene is TRBJ2-3, the V gene TRBV5-1, with TRBD1 matching 8 bases. The germline CDR1 and CDR2 sequences are SGHRS and YFSETQ. Germline trimming cut 0 bases from V and 1 base from J; bases unmatched to any gene: 7. CDR3 length: 17 residues. The CDR3 DNA sequence: TGCGCCAGCAGCTTGGCGGCGGACAGGGCTGGCACAGATACGCAGTATTTT. This encodes CASSLAADRAGTDTQYF.

This clone is a singleton in its sample. This rearrangement joins TRBV6-1 to TRBJ1-2; D is unresolved. The V end lost 0 bases, the J end lost 7 bases, and 12 bases lay between the germline ends. The CDR3 length is 14 residues. Germline V gene lookup returns CDR1 MNHNS and CDR2 SASEGT. In nucleotides, the CDR3 is TGTGCCAGCAGTGAAGCCCCAACCGCCGGTGGCTACACCTTC. Its translation is CASSEAPTAGGYTF.

V gene TRBV10-2 combines with J gene TRBJ1-5; no clear D. Trimming removed 6 bases from V and 1 base from J, with 13 bases in between. CDR1 and CDR2 from the germline V gene are WSHSY and SAAADI. The CDR3 loop spans 15 amino acids. The DNA of the CDR3 is TGCGCCAGCAGCGAAATTGGAGGGAGCAATCAGCCCCAGCATTTT. Translating it yields CASSEIGGSNQPQHF.

The gene calls are TRBV6-6 and TRBJ2-7, with D possibly matching TRBD1 (6 bases). This CDR3 has 14 residues. V lost 10 bases, J lost 0 bases, and 16 bases lay in between. Germline V CDR1 and CDR2: MNHNY, SVGAGI (reference sequence). CDR3 region: CATHRTVNSYEQYF. CDR3 DNA sequence: TGTGCCACACACCGGACAGTAAACTCCTACGAGCAGTACTTC.

CDR3 bases: TGCAGCGTTGATAGCGCCCAAAACATTCAGTACTTC. Protein sequence: CSVDSAQNIQYF. This chain connects TRBV29-1 to TRBJ2-4; D may be TRBD2 (5 bases). Germline V gene sequence: CDR1 SQVTM, CDR2 ANQGSEA. The CDR3 has 12 amino acids. Deletions cut 3 bases from V and 5 bases from J, with 8 bases between.

The genes are TRBV5-1 and TRBJ2-4; TRBD2 agrees at 10 bases. V was clipped by 6 bases and J by 5 bases; unmatched bases: 8. This CDR3 has 15 amino acids. Germline CDR1 and CDR2: SGHRS and YFSETQ. CDR3 residues: CASNLAGGNQNIQYF. The DNA of the CDR3 is TGCGCCAGCAACTTAGCGGGAGGAAACCAAAACATTCAGTACTTC.

The chain links TRBV10-3 to TRBJ2-1, with 10 bases lining up with TRBD1. The CDR3 length is 17 residues. V shed 6 bases and J 3 bases; nucleotides not matched to a gene: 11. Per germline, CDR1 ENHRY and CDR2 SYGVKD. The CDR3 here is CAIRERTGGRDYNEQFF. In DNA form, the CDR3 reads TGTGCCATCAGAGAGCGGACAGGGGGTAGGGACTACAATGAGCAGTTCTTC.

The chain combines TRBV5-1 with TRBJ1-1, with TRBD1 matching 7 bases. CDR1 SGHRS and CDR2 YFSETQ come from the germline V gene. Trimming took 2 bases from V and 5 from J; bases not matched to a gene: 3. This CDR3 has 13 amino acids. CDR3 sequence reads: CASSFTGETEAFF. Written as DNA, the CDR3 is TGCGCCAGCAGCTTTACAGGGGAAACTGAAGCTTTCTTT.

The chain recombines TRBV5-6 with TRBJ1-5; D uncertain. The CDR3 sequence is 13 residues long. Deletions cut 0 bases from V and 5 bases from J, with 6 bases between. The germline CDR1 and CDR2 sequences are SGHDT and YYEEEE. CDR3 in DNA: TGTGCCAGCAGCTTGGGTGTAGATCAGCCCCAGCATTTT. Translated: CASSLGVDQPQHF.